Shown below are 28 T cell receptor beta chains from a single sample sequenced in a study of glioma-infiltrating T cells. Using RNA template, CDR3s of TCR alpha and beta were amplified with iRepertoire arm-PCR. TCRdb processed the multiplex PCR reads anew with MiXCR; each CDR3 protein has one entry. The sample holds 300,000 to 400,000 distinct CDR3 sequences, roughly two fifths seen once. Sequenced input: glioma tissue, nonneoplastic brain tissue, or PBMCs (not recorded which). These receptors all come from a human donor with low-grade glioma or glioblastoma, undergoing nonglioma brain surgery, or in good health (not recorded which).

This clonotype was counted many times. The chain has TRBV6-2 or TRBV6-3 and TRBJ2-1; D possibly matches TRBD1 or TRBD2 (5 bases each). The CDR3 runs to 11 residues. Germline CDR1 MNHEY, CDR2 SVGEGT. Trimming shortened V by 6 bases and J by 7 bases, and 7 bases separated the two germline ends. The CDR3 reads CASRRGNEQFF. In DNA, the CDR3 is TGTGCCAGCAGGAGGGGTAATGAGCAGTTCTTC.

The CDR3 here is CSARSPGQGLGHPDTQYF. The CDR3 region has the DNA TGCAGTGCTAGATCACCGGGACAGGGTTTAGGTCACCCAGATACGCAGTATTTT. The chain uses TRBV20-1 and TRBJ2-3; 9 nucleotides align to TRBD1. This CDR3 comprises 18 residues. Germline V lookup: CDR1 DFQATT, CDR2 SNEGSKA (reference sequence). J lost 4 bases, V lost 2 bases, and 16 bases had no gene match.

This clonotype was seen more than once but under ten times. This chain joins TRBV28 and TRBJ2-7; the match to TRBD1 covers 9 bases. The CDR3 has 16 residues. Germline V gene lookup returns CDR1 MDHEN and CDR2 SYDVKM. J was trimmed by 0 bases and V by 2 bases; bases with no gene match: 5. CDR3 sequence reads: CASSLLYRGPSYEQYF. CDR3 bases: TGTGCCAGCAGTTTACTCTACAGGGGGCCCTCCTACGAGCAGTACTTC.

This clonotype came up many times. The J gene is TRBJ1-1, the V gene TRBV6-1, with 8 nucleotides matching TRBD1. The germline V gene encodes CDR1 MNHNS and CDR2 SASEGT. V dropped 4 bases and J dropped 2; count of bases not matched to a gene: 12. The CDR3 runs to 17 residues. The CDR3 loop is CASSGYLSGQENTEAFF. The CDR3 coding sequence is TGTGCCAGCAGTGGATATTTATCGGGACAGGAAAACACTGAAGCTTTCTTT.

J is TRBJ2-3 and V is TRBV30, with a weak D call TRBD2 (6 bases). Germline CDR1 GTSNPN, CDR2 SVGIG (reference sequence). V lost 3 bases and J 2 bases, leaving 15 bases between the germline ends. CDR3 size: 15 residues. The chain's CDR3 is CAWRRLAFNTDTQYF. In DNA form, the CDR3 reads TGTGCCTGGAGACGGCTAGCGTTCAACACAGATACGCAGTATTTT.

Of note for this clonotype: This may stem from a read error, because a much larger clone lies one nucleotide away. The V and J genes are TRBV6-2 or TRBV6-3 and TRBJ1-6, with D unresolved. Trimming removed 2 bases at V and 14 bases at J, with 13 bases between. The germline V gene encodes CDR1 MNHEY and CDR2 SVGEGT. This CDR3 is built from 13 residues. In DNA, the CDR3 is TGTGCCAGCAGTTACCGAAGCGTTAAGACCCTCCACTTT. It specifies CASSYRSVKTLHF.

On this clonotype itself: A clone one base away is much larger, so this may be a read error. The chain has TRBV7-9 and TRBJ2-1; D call uncertain. The CDR3 sequence is 12 residues long. In germline, CDR1 is SEHNR, CDR2 FQNEAQ (reference sequence). V was shortened by 5 bases and J by 13 bases, with 15 bases between the two germline ends. CDR3 loop: CASSPTQETQFF. In nucleotides, the CDR3 is TGTGCCAGCAGCCCCACACAAGAGACCCAGTTCTTC.

Remarks on this clonotype: An end of the junction differs from the germline gene, which may be a read error. This chain links TRBV4-1 with TRBJ1-6; D unclear. The CDR3 extends over 16 amino acids. Germline V gives CDR1 MGHRA, CDR2 YSYEKL. Here the CDR3 reads CASSKDVGTANSPLHF. The CDR3 region has the DNA TGCGCCAGCAGCAAAGATGTGGGAACAGCTAATTCACCCCTCCACTTT.

The chain employs TRBV28 and TRBJ2-2; the D is unclear. This CDR3 contains 17 residues. The V gene's germline CDR1 is MDHEN and CDR2 SYDVKM. V was trimmed by 2 bases and J by 3 bases, leaving 16 bases between them. The chain's CDR3 is CASSLPKGWLDTGELFF. The DNA of the CDR3 is TGTGCCAGCAGTTTACCCAAGGGTTGGTTGGACACCGGGGAGCTGTTTTTT.

This clonotype was detected many times. J is TRBJ2-7 and V is TRBV28; 7 bases match TRBD1. J gave up 4 bases and V 2 bases, and 8 bases lay outside the gene matches. Germline lookup yields CDR1 MDHEN and CDR2 SYDVKM. The CDR3 covers 15 residues. For the CDR3, the DNA is TGTGCCAGCAGTTTACGACAGGGTCGAACTTACGAGCAGTACTTC. Amino acid sequence: CASSLRQGRTYEQYF.

Details on this clonotype: This may be a read error: a much more frequent sequence differs by one nucleotide. The rearrangement uses TRBV7-2 and TRBJ2-5, with 10 positions matching TRBD2. Losses at the gene ends were 7 bases for V and 5 bases for J; bases not matched to a gene: 10. CDR3 length equals 15 residues. Germline V gene data show CDR1 as SGHTA and CDR2 as FQGNSA. For the CDR3, the DNA is TGTGCCAGCAACCGGGCTAGCGGGAGTATGGAGACCCAGTACTTC. Its translation: CASNRASGSMETQYF. Variable domain in full (rest from reference TRBV7-2 and TRBJ2-5): GAGVSQSPSNKVTEKGKDVELRCDPISGHTALYWYRQSLGQGLEFLIYFQGNSAPDKSGLPSDRFSAERTGGSVSTLTIQRTQQEDSAVYLCASNRASGSMETQYFGPGTRLLVL.

This chain joins TRBV4-2 and TRBJ2-7; D gene ambiguous. The CDR3 spans 13 residues. Deletions cut 3 bases from V and 5 bases from J, with 11 bases between. From germline, CDR1 is LGHNA and CDR2 YNFKEQ. The CDR3 here is CASSQGGKNEQYF. DNA for the CDR3: TGTGCCAGCAGCCAGGGCGGAAAGAACGAGCAGTACTTC.

This clonotype has a count of ten or more. The chain joins TRBV6-2 or TRBV6-3 to TRBJ2-7; D is uncertain. Germline V gene data show CDR1 as MNHEY and CDR2 as SVGEGT. V gave up 7 bases and J gave up 0 bases, with 13 bases separating them. This CDR3 is built from 14 residues. CDR3 in DNA: TGTGCCAGCACAAGGGCGTCGATCTCCTACGAGCAGTACTTC. Encoded protein: CASTRASISYEQYF.

This clonotype occurred many times. The chain carries TRBV7-2 and TRBJ2-1; D not certain. The germline V gene has CDR1 SGHTA and CDR2 FQGNSA. CDR3 length equals 14 residues. Trimming cost V 3 bases and J 3 bases, with 9 bases left between them. CDR3 sequence (DNA): TGTGCCAGCAGCTTCTTCGTACGCTACAATGAGCAGTTCTTC. Protein sequence: CASSFFVRYNEQFF.

The chain is built from TRBV29-1 and TRBJ2-7, with 8 bases that match TRBD1. The V segment lost 5 bases and the J segment 6 bases; nucleotides outside the gene matches: 3. The CDR3 is 11 residues long. CDR1 SQVTM and CDR2 ANQGSEA come from the germline V gene. CDR3 nucleotides: TGCAGCGTTCGGACAGGGAGCGAGCAGTACTTC. The encoded protein is CSVRTGSEQYF.

This clonotype occurred many times. The gene calls are TRBV27 and TRBJ2-1; no definite D call. The CDR3 runs to 12 residues. Germline loops: CDR1 MNHEY, CDR2 SMNVEV (reference sequence). The V gene lost 5 bases and the J gene lost 9 bases, with 11 bases spanning the gap. In DNA form, the CDR3 reads TGTGCCAGCAGTCTCCCTAAGGGTGAGCAGTTCTTC. It codes for CASSLPKGEQFF.

The sample holds many counts of this clonotype. The J gene is TRBJ2-5, the V gene TRBV20-1, with 8 nucleotides matching TRBD1. V lost 6 bases to trimming and J lost 4 bases; unmatched junction nucleotides: 10. CDR3 size: 14 residues. The germline gives CDR1 DFQATT, CDR2 SNEGSKA (reference sequence). CDR3 sequence (DNA): TGCAGTGCCCTGAAGGACAGGGCCCTAGAGACCCAGTACTTC. Residues: CSALKDRALETQYF.

This clonotype was seen a few times. The chain uses TRBV27 and TRBJ2-7, with a weak D call TRBD2 (6 bases). The V end lost 5 bases, the J end lost 0 bases, and 17 bases lay between the germline ends. Germline lookup yields CDR1 MNHEY and CDR2 SMNVEV (reference sequence). The CDR3 contains 16 residues. CDR3 sequence: CASSPALARSSYEQYF. The CDR3 nucleotides read TGTGCCAGCAGTCCCGCCCTAGCGCGAAGCTCCTACGAGCAGTACTTC.

In the case of this clonotype: Just one base apart from a much larger clone, this may be a read error. This chain connects TRBV27 to TRBJ1-6; maybe TRBD1 (5 bases). The CDR3 has 15 residues. The germline V gene has CDR1 MNHEY and CDR2 SMNVEV (reference sequence). CDR3: CASSLRQGNNPPLHF. In DNA, the CDR3 is TGTGCCAGCAGTTTACGGCAGGGAAATAATCCACCCCTCCACTTT.

This clonotype was seen only a few times. This rearrangement joins TRBV28 to TRBJ2-3; D possibly corresponds to TRBD1 (6 bases). Trimming removed 5 bases at V and 2 bases at J, with 14 bases between. In germline, CDR1 is MDHEN, CDR2 SYDVKM. The CDR3 runs to 15 residues. CDR3 sequence reads: CASSSNRVLTDTQYF. Here the CDR3 DNA reads TGTGCCAGCAGTAGTAACAGGGTTCTCACAGATACGCAGTATTTT.

The CDR3 loop reads CASSLAFREGYTF. As DNA, the CDR3 is TGTGCCAGCAGCTTAGCGTTTAGAGAGGGCTACACCTTC. J is TRBJ1-2 and V is TRBV7-9; unclear D gene. This CDR3 spans 13 amino acids. In germline, CDR1 is SEHNR, CDR2 FQNEAQ (reference sequence). Trimming pared 0 bases from V and 8 bases from J, leaving 10 bases between.

The chain recombines TRBV6-5 with TRBJ2-7; D may be TRBD2 (5 bases). V was shortened by 0 bases and J by 6 bases, with 12 bases between the two germline ends. The CDR3 consists of 14 residues. Germline V CDR1 and CDR2: MNHEY, SVGAGI. The CDR3 here is CASSYSGIRGEQYF. In nucleotides, the CDR3 is TGTGCCAGCAGTTACTCCGGAATTCGGGGCGAGCAGTACTTC.

This clonotype came up a few times. The chain combines TRBV2 with TRBJ1-1; no definite D call. The CDR3 sequence is 15 residues long. Germline V lookup: CDR1 SNHLY, CDR2 FYNNEI. The ends were cut back, 8 bases at V and 0 bases at J, with 16 bases in the middle. The CDR3, as DNA: TGTGCCAGCTCCGACCCGAGGAGCTTGAACACTGAAGCTTTCTTT. Translating gives CASSDPRSLNTEAFF.

To note about this clonotype: The junction does not match germline at one end; this may be a read error. V is TRBV7-2 and J is TRBJ1-1; the D gene is possibly TRBD1 (6 bases). The CDR3 extends over 12 amino acids. The germline V gene encodes CDR1 SGHTA and CDR2 FQGNSA. Here the CDR3 reads CASSLSGAPALF. The CDR3 nucleotides are TGTGCCAGCAGCTTATCAGGGGCCCCAGCTTTGTTT.

A few counts support this clonotype. This chain uses TRBV20-1 with TRBJ1-2; D is unclear. The germline gives CDR1 DFQATT, CDR2 SNEGSKA (reference sequence). Between the trimmed V and J ends, which lost 0 bases and 8 bases, there was a span of 13 bases. The CDR3 runs 13 residues. The CDR3 DNA reads TGCAGTGCTAGAGATAACGGAGTTTGGGGCTACACCTTC. Encoded protein: CSARDNGVWGYTF.

There are a few counts of this clonotype. V gene TRBV2 combines with J gene TRBJ1-2; D ambiguous. The V end lost 6 bases, the J end lost 10 bases, and 15 bases lay between the germline ends. The CDR3 contains 12 residues. Looked up from germline, CDR1 is SNHLY and CDR2 is FYNNEI. In DNA, the CDR3 is TGTGCCAGCAGGGGGATAAGTTTAACCTACACCTTC. It is translated as CASRGISLTYTF.

V and J are TRBV7-2 and TRBJ2-3, with TRBD2 matching over 11 bases. Germline CDR1 is SGHTA and CDR2 is FQGNSA. This CDR3 spans 16 amino acids. V dropped 9 bases and J dropped 3; count of bases not matched to a gene: 11. The CDR3 region has the DNA TGTGCCAGTAGTACAGAACTAGCGGGAGCAACAGATACGCAGTATTTT. It translates to CASSTELAGATDTQYF.

This sequence joins TRBV28 and TRBJ2-1; no clear D. Trimming stripped 10 bases from V and 15 bases from J, with 28 bases between. Germline CDR1 reads MDHEN; CDR2 reads SYDVKM. The CDR3 length is 14 residues. The CDR3 spells CATYPSNSFPHPFF. In DNA form, the CDR3 reads TGTGCCACCTACCCCTCCAACTCATTTCCACACCCGTTCTTC.